This TCR beta chain came from a study of read filtering for tumor transcriptome and immune sequencing. Study context: Patients were some 16 male and about 15 female, mean age approximately 70 years, range about 47 to 85. Transcriptome libraries were built from DNase-treated RNA. RNA-seq yielded only 85 to 1273 TCR reads, IR-seq about 3.5 to 11 million.

Study conclusions and caveats: About 77% of IR-seq clonotypes had a single read, yet these held around 3.5% of reads.

From about 400 ng of RNA, a library with molecular barcoded alpha/delta and beta/gamma adaptors was made. TCRdb ran MiXCR on the reads and lists one entry per CDR3 protein. The sample records approximately 37,000 distinct CDR3 sequences, approximately 15% being singletons. This clonotype was recorded at least ten times. Its specificity is unknown. Sequenced sample: a population of CD138-negative cells sorted from bone marrow. This sequence originates from a donor aged 40 or older with multiple myeloma.

Here the CDR3 DNA reads TGTGCCAGCACAACAGGCCAGTTCACAGATACGCAGTATTTT. It translates to CASTTGQFTDTQYF. The chain has TRBV27 and TRBJ2-3; D is perhaps TRBD1 (5 bases). The CDR3 is 14 residues long. The V and J ends lost 7 bases and 2 bases respectively, with 13 bases between them. Germline V lookup: CDR1 MNHEY, CDR2 SMNVEV (reference sequence).